The 23 T cell receptor beta chains below come from one sample, sequenced in a study of blood T cell repertoires in COVID-19. TCRdb's copy holds only in-frame clones and misses some; the assay was immunoSEQ multiplex PCR. The table includes more than 95,000 clones, more than 85% detected once. Material for sequencing was peripheral blood. The receptors derive from a human donor in a cohort sampled during active COVID-19.

The chain carries TRBV27 and TRBJ2-7; TRBD1 is a possible D gene (6 bases). CDR3 length equals 13 residues. Germline V gene sequence: CDR1 MNHEY, CDR2 SMNVEV (reference sequence). With 2 bases removed from V and 5 bases from J, the gap between germline ends came to 10 bases. The CDR3 here is CASSLKGVHEQYF. The CDR3, as DNA: TGTGCCAGCAGTTTAAAGGGGGTCCACGAGCAGTACTTC.

This clone was counted between two and nine times. The CDR3 here is CASSFTVPGTGELFF. CDR3 in DNA: TGTGCCAGCAGTTTTACCGTCCCCGGCACCGGGGAGCTGTTTTTT. This sequence joins TRBV27 and TRBJ2-2; no definite D call. V lost 3 bases, J lost 4 bases, and 12 bases lay in between. Germline values: CDR1 MNHEY, CDR2 SMNVEV (reference sequence). This CDR3 spans 15 amino acids.

The rearrangement joins TRBV4-2 to TRBJ2-7; 10 nucleotides agree with TRBD2. This CDR3 has 17 residues. Germline-derived CDR1 and CDR2 are LGHNA and YNFKEQ. V dropped 4 bases and J dropped 1; count of bases not matched to a gene: 10. In DNA form, the CDR3 reads TGTGCCAGCAGCCCCCAGATAGCGGGAGGTACGTCCTACGAGCAGTACTTC. Translated, it gives CASSPQIAGGTSYEQYF.

The V and J genes are TRBV19 and TRBJ1-1; 10 bases match TRBD1. Trimming removed 5 bases from V and 0 bases from J; junction bases left unmatched: 12. Germline V CDR1 and CDR2: LNHDA, SQIVND (reference sequence). The CDR3 is 18 amino acids. Written as DNA, the CDR3 is TGTGCCAGTAGTCGCCACGACAGGGGGCCTCTAATGAACACTGAAGCTTTCTTT. It codes for CASSRHDRGPLMNTEAFF.

The J gene is TRBJ1-1, the V gene TRBV27, with 7 bases lining up with TRBD1. The CDR3 has 12 residues. V gave up 2 bases and J gave up 10 bases; unmatched junction bases: 4. Germline CDR1 reads MNHEY; CDR2 reads SMNVEV (reference sequence). The CDR3 sequence is CASSLIRGRAFF. The CDR3 coding sequence is TGTGCCAGCAGTTTAATTAGGGGGCGAGCTTTCTTT.

V and J are TRBV27 and TRBJ1-4; the match to TRBD1 covers 11 bases. The CDR3 runs to 16 residues. With 11 bases clipped from V and 6 bases from J, the junction kept 14 bases outside the gene matches. CDR1 is MNHEY, CDR2 SMNVEV, per germline (reference sequence). CDR3 in amino acids: CARRTGGVWGDEKLFF. CDR3 nucleotides: TGTGCCCGACGGACAGGGGGCGTGTGGGGGGATGAAAAACTGTTTTTT.

The V and J genes are TRBV19 and TRBJ2-1; the match to TRBD1 covers 9 bases. The germline V gene encodes CDR1 LNHDA and CDR2 SQIVND (reference sequence). The CDR3 has 14 residues. Trimming cost V 7 bases and J 9 bases; bases outside gene matches: 10. The CDR3 spells CASTSGQGFGEQFF. The CDR3 bases are TGTGCCAGTACCTCGGGACAGGGCTTTGGTGAGCAGTTCTTC.

This rearrangement joins TRBV7-6 to TRBJ2-2; D may be TRBD2 (5 bases). CDR1 is SGHVS, CDR2 FNYEAQ, per germline. Trimming took 5 bases from V and 5 from J, leaving 18 bases between them. The CDR3 contains 16 residues. The CDR3 DNA follows: TGTGCCAGCAGCCCCGCCTTTGGCAGGAGGACCGGGGAGCTGTTTTTT. Amino acids: CASSPAFGRRTGELFF.

V is TRBV9 and J is TRBJ2-7; tentative D call: TRBD1 (6 bases). Germline CDR1 is SGDLS and CDR2 is YYNGEE. The CDR3 has 14 amino acids. V lost 3 bases and J lost 2, with 12 bases in between. The chain's CDR3 is CASSATGFTYEQYF. The DNA of the CDR3 is TGTGCCAGCAGCGCGACAGGCTTTACCTACGAGCAGTACTTC.

The chain carries TRBV5-6 and TRBJ1-2; tentatively, D is TRBD1 (6 bases). The CDR3 loop spans 14 amino acids. CDR1 is SGHDT and CDR2 is YYEEEE in the germline V gene. V gave up 0 bases and J gave up 1 base, with 7 bases separating them. DNA of the CDR3: TGTGCCAGCAGCTTGGCAGGGGTTAACTATGGCTACACCTTC. This codes for CASSLAGVNYGYTF. The whole variable domain, remainder taken from reference TRBV5-6 and TRBJ1-2, is DAGVTQSPTHLIKTRGQQVTLRCSPKSGHDTVSWYQQALGQGPQFIFQYYEEEERQRGNFPDRFSGHQFPNYSSELNVNALLLGDSALYLCASSLAGVNYGYTFGSGTRLTVV.

This clone has just a few counts. The CDR3 DNA reads TGTGCCAGCAGTTTGGCTAGCGGGAGAGGATCAGATACGCAGTATTTT. This codes for CASSLASGRGSDTQYF. V and J are TRBV6-2 or TRBV6-3 and TRBJ2-3; 10 nucleotides line up with TRBD2. Germline loops: CDR1 MNHEY, CDR2 SVGEGT. This CDR3 comprises 16 residues. V was clipped by 4 bases and J by 4 bases; unmatched bases: 8.

The J gene is TRBJ1-1, the V gene TRBV19, with 8 bases lining up with TRBD1. Germline lookup yields CDR1 LNHDA and CDR2 SQIVND (reference sequence). Trimming cost V 9 bases and J 10 bases; bases outside gene matches: 7. The CDR3 loop spans 11 amino acids. This CDR3 is CASTGGVGAFF. The DNA of the CDR3 is TGTGCCAGCACAGGGGGGGTGGGAGCTTTCTTT.

This chain connects TRBV3-1 (or the pseudogene TRBV3-2) to TRBJ2-4; tentative D call: TRBD1 (6 bases). There are 14 residues in the CDR3. Germline lookup yields CDR1 LGHDT and CDR2 YNNKEL (reference sequence). Between the trimmed V and J ends, which lost 1 base and 10 bases, there was a span of 14 bases. In DNA, the CDR3 is TGTGCCAGCAGCCAAGTCGCTCGTCAGGGGATTCAGTACTTC. Its protein is CASSQVARQGIQYF.

This chain connects TRBV10-1 to TRBJ2-1; a weak D match, TRBD2 (7 bases). Germline-derived CDR1 and CDR2 are WNHNN and SYGVQD (reference sequence). The length of the CDR3 is 14 residues. V lost 11 bases to trimming and J lost 8 bases, with 22 bases between them. CDR3 sequence (DNA): TGCGCCGACACGACGGGGGCTCGGGAGGATGAGCAGTTCTTC. It encodes CADTTGAREDEQFF.

V is TRBV6-2 or TRBV6-3 and J is TRBJ1-1; the D is unclear. The CDR3 length is 14 residues. Germline CDR1 MNHEY, CDR2 SVGEGT. The V end lost 2 bases, the J end lost 0 bases, and 7 bases lay between the germline ends. The CDR3: CASSYGGLNTEAFF. DNA of the CDR3: TGTGCCAGCAGTTACGGAGGGTTGAACACTGAAGCTTTCTTT.

V is TRBV7-2 and J is TRBJ2-7; D may be TRBD2 (5 bases). V lost 9 bases to trimming and J lost 4 bases, with 19 bases between them. The CDR3 spans 14 residues. Germline CDR1 and CDR2: SGHTA and FQGNSA. CDR3 residues: CARIDYTPLYEQYF. CDR3 coding DNA: TGTGCCAGGATTGACTATACCCCCTTATACGAGCAGTACTTC.

The chain combines TRBV27 with TRBJ1-2; D is ambiguous. The V end was cut by 4 bases, the J end by 6 bases, with 12 bases between. The germline V gene encodes CDR1 MNHEY and CDR2 SMNVEV (reference sequence). This CDR3 contains 13 residues. CDR3 loop: CASSSGARDGYTF. CDR3 coding DNA: TGTGCCAGCAGTTCGGGTGCGAGGGATGGCTACACCTTC.

The chain carries TRBV24-1 and TRBJ2-1, with 8 bases that match TRBD2. Germline CDR1 is KGHDR and CDR2 is SFDVKD. There are 15 residues in the CDR3. V shed 5 bases, J shed 2 bases, and the junction held 4 bases outside the gene matches. The CDR3 region is CATSAAGGAYNEQFF. In nucleotides, the CDR3 is TGTGCCACCAGTGCGGCCGGGGGGGCCTACAATGAGCAGTTCTTC.

The chain is built from TRBV11-2 and TRBJ2-7, with D unresolved. Trimming took 1 base from V and 3 from J, leaving 7 bases between them. Germline CDR1 and CDR2: SGHAT and FQNNGV. This CDR3 spans 13 amino acids. CDR3 loop: CASSLVDFYEQYF. CDR3 DNA sequence: TGTGCCAGCAGCTTAGTAGATTTCTACGAGCAGTACTTC. The whole variable domain, remainder taken from reference TRBV11-2 and TRBJ2-7, is EAGVAQSPRYKIIEKRQSVAFWCNPISGHATLYWYQQILGQGPKLLIQFQNNGVVDDSQLPKDRFSAERLKGVDSTLKIQPAKLEDSAVYLCASSLVDFYEQYFGPGTRLTVT.

The V call is TRBV5-6, the J call TRBJ1-2, with 10 nucleotides matching TRBD1. Germline V CDR1 and CDR2: SGHDT, YYEEEE. The CDR3 runs 15 residues. V lost 3 bases and J lost 2; bases outside the gene matches: 4. This CDR3 is CASSYWDRGNYGYTF. As DNA, the CDR3 is TGTGCCAGCAGCTACTGGGACAGGGGAAACTATGGCTACACCTTC.

The chain employs TRBV28 and TRBJ2-3, with D maybe TRBD1 (5 bases). CDR3 length: 15 residues. CDR1 and CDR2 (germline): MDHEN, SYDVKM. Trimming took 5 bases from V and 0 from J, leaving 12 bases between them. The CDR3 is CASSLRQPSTDTQYF. In nucleotides, the CDR3 is TGTGCCAGCAGTCTCCGACAGCCTAGCACAGATACGCAGTATTTT.

The chain is built from TRBV27 and TRBJ2-2; the D gene is possibly TRBD2 (5 bases). Germline lookup yields CDR1 MNHEY and CDR2 SMNVEV (reference sequence). This CDR3 is built from 12 residues. V was shortened by 2 bases and J by 7 bases, with 5 bases between the two germline ends. The CDR3 nucleotides read TGTGCCAGCAGTTTACGGGGCGGGGAGCTGTTTTTT. It yields the protein CASSLRGGELFF.

CDR3 sequence: CASSRTGGNEKLFF. The CDR3 DNA follows: TGTGCCAGCAGTCGGACAGGGGGAAATGAAAAACTGTTTTTT. V is TRBV3-1 (or the pseudogene TRBV3-2) and J is TRBJ1-4; 10 nucleotides align to TRBD1. V dropped 6 bases and J dropped 5; count of bases not matched to a gene: 3. Germline-derived CDR1 and CDR2 are LGHDT and YNNKEL (reference sequence). The CDR3 loop spans 14 amino acids.